The present entry profiles one TCR beta chain with its context. Its antigen is unknown. No base quality information exists; no much larger clone differs at one position. This specimen comes from a study of cytotoxic CD8 clonotypes in ibrutinib-treated CLL (dated by TCRdb to about 2021). Study-level background: In this cohort, 15 patients were treatment-naive and ten to twelve were relapsed/refractory, while around 17 had unmutated IGHV. Samples averaged approximately 260,000 productive templates and some 96,000 productive rearrangements. Response samples were taken after a median of approximately eleven months on treatment, ranging from 6 to 36 months. Responses were partial in some 24 patients and complete in 2; after median around 68 months follow-up, 14 stayed in remission and around 12 progressed. All remission and progressive disease samples were collected while patients were still receiving ibrutinib. Cryopreserved peripheral blood mononuclear cells were obtained prior to treatment, at the time of response, and at either disease progression or sustained remission. Longitudinal samples were available for about 30% of the roughly 90 trial participants. Here is what the overall study found, with its caveats: At baseline, clonality was higher than in age-matched healthy donors and showed a strong correlation with circulating CD8+ T-cell counts. Public clonotypes were found to be uncommon and were observed to contract or remain stable during treatment; the increase in clonality was shown to reflect expansion of private clonotypes at ibrutinib response. Clonality increased at ibrutinib response, stayed stable in sustained remission, and fell back toward baseline at progression. Sustained-remission and progressing patients did not have matched sampling times, and lymph node repertoires were not examined.

The label giving this sample's time point can be read as: 24 months on ibrutinib. Roughly 1.9 micrograms of genomic DNA were extracted from cryopreserved PBMCs for TCR beta library preparation. High-throughput TCR beta sequencing was performed on longitudinal blood samples from CLL patients receiving ibrutinib monotherapy. The patients were enrolled in a single-center, open-label phase 2 trial of ibrutinib monotherapy. On a MiSeq, deep resolution sequencing aimed for a depth between 1 in 1 million and 1 in 200,000 T cells, with each clonotype covered around 10x on average. The immunoSEQ hsTCRB Kit was used to generate the TCR beta libraries. The paper's processing steps were these. ImmunoSEQ Data Assistant and ImmunoSEQ Analyzer were used for data analysis, and V, D and J genes were assigned according to IMGT definitions. Clonality, with values ranging from 0 to 1, was calculated as one minus the normalized Shannon entropy of productive rearrangement frequencies. Public clonotype analysis was restricted to overrepresented clonotypes comprising at least 0.05% of each patient's repertoire. Repertoires from thirteen age-matched healthy donors in immuneACCESS were used as clonality controls. This is the immuneACCESS table as TCRdb keeps it, with only in-frame sequences that have V and J called. A part of the clones is gone; compared with another copy, unresolved V genes explain less than half, and the rest is unexplained. For V, J and clone size, that table is used; D and trimming come from the DNA. The sample table shows 20,000 to 25,000 clones, and approximately 68% are seen once. The ten largest clones take up around 30% of the sample.

The CDR3 starts with the cysteine, ends with the phenylalanine, and has 12 residues. Only the CDR3 DNA stays, 36 bases, in frame from base 1. Reading the germline V gene (reference sequence) gives CDR1 GTSNPN and CDR2 SVGIG. V lost 5 bases and J lost 1 base; the stretch between them is 8 bases long. Sequencing used PBMCs, obtained after 24 months of ibrutinib treatment. The origin of this receptor is a human donor with chronic lymphocytic leukemia. Recombination linked TRBV30 to TRBJ1-1; TRBD1 is possibly the D segment (5 matching bases). The nucleotide sequence is TGTGCCTGGGGGGACTCGAACACTGAAGCTTTCTTT. The resulting protein is CAWGDSNTEAFF.